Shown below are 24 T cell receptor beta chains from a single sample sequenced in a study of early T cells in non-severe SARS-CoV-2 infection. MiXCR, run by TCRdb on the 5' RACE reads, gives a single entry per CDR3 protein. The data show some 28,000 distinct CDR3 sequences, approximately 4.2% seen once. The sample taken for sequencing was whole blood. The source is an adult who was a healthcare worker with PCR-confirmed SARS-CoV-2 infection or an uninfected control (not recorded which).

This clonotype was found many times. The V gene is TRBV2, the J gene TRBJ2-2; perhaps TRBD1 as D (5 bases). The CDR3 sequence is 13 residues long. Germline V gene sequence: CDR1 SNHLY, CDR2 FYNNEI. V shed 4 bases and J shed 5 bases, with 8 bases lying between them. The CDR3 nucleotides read TGTGCCAGCAGTGCGCAGGGAACCGGGGAGCTGTTTTTT. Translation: CASSAQGTGELFF.

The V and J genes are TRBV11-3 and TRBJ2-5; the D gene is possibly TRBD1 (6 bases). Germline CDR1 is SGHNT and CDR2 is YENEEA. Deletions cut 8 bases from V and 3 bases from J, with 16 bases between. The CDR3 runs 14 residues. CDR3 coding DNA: TGTGCCAGCCCCCTTGGACAGACAGAAGAGACCCAGTACTTC. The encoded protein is CASPLGQTEETQYF.

This chain's CDR3 is CASNNPGTDSYEQYF. Written as DNA, the CDR3 is TGTGCCAGCAACAATCCGGGGACGGATTCCTACGAGCAGTACTTC. V and J are TRBV21-1 and TRBJ2-7; the table's D call TRBD1 went unverified against the DNA. TRBV21-1 is marked as a pseudogene. The CDR3 totals 15 residues.

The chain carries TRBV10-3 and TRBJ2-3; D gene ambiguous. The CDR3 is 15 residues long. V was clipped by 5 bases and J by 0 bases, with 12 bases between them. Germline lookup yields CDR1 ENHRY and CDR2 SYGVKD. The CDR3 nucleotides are TGTGCCATCAGTCCCGACTTAGCTAGCACAGATACGCAGTATTTT. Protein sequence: CAISPDLASTDTQYF.

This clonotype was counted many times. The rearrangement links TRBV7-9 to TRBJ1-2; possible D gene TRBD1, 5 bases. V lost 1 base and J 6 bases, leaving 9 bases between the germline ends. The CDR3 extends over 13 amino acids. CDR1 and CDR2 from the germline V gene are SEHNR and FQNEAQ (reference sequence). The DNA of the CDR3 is TGTGCCAGCAGCTTAGAGGGGAGAAATGGCTACACCTTC. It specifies CASSLEGRNGYTF.

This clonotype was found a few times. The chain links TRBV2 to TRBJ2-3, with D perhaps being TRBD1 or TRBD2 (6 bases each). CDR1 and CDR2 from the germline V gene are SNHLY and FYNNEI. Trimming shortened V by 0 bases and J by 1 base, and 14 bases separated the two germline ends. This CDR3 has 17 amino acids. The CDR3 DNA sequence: TGTGCCAGCAGTGAAGCAACGGGGGCCCCACGCACAGATACGCAGTATTTT. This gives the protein CASSEATGAPRTDTQYF.

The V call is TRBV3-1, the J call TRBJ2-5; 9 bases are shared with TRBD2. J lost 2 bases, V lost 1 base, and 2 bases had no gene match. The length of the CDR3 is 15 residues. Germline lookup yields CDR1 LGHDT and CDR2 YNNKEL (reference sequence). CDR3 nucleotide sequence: TGTGCCAGCAGCCAAGCAGCGGGGGGACAAGAGACCCAGTACTTC. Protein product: CASSQAAGGQETQYF.

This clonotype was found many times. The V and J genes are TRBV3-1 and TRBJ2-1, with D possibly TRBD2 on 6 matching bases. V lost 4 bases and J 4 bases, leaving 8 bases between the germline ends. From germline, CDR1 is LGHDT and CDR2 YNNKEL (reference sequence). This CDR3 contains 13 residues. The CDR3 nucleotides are TGTGCCAGCAGCCTAGCGGATTACAATGAGCAGTTCTTC. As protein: CASSLADYNEQFF.

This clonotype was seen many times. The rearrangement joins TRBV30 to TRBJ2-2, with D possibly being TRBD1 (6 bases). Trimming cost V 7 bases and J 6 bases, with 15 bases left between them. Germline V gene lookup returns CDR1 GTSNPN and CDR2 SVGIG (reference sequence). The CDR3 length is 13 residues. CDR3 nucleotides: TGTGCCTCCCTTCGGAAGGGGGCCGGGGAGCTGTTTTTT. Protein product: CASLRKGAGELFF.

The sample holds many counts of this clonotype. CDR3 amino acids: CAISESRLNPGLAGGRDEQYF. CDR3 DNA: TGTGCCATCAGTGAGTCCCGACTCAACCCGGGACTAGCGGGAGGGCGCGACGAGCAGTACTTC. This rearrangement joins TRBV10-3 to TRBJ2-7; 16 nucleotides agree with TRBD2. V trimming: 0 bases; J trimming: 5 bases; junction bases outside the gene matches: 16. The CDR3 loop spans 21 amino acids. CDR1 ENHRY and CDR2 SYGVKD come from the germline V gene.

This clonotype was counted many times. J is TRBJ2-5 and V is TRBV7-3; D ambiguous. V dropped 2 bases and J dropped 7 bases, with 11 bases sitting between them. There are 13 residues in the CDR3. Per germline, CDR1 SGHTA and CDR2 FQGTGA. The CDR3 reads CASSLEPTGTQYF. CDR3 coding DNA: TGTGCCAGCAGCTTAGAACCTACGGGGACCCAGTACTTC.

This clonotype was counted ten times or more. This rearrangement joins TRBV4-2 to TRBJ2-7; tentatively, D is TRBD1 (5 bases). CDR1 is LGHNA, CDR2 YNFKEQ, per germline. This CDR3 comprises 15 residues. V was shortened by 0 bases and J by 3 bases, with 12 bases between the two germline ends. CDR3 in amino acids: CASSQDPSDSYEQYF. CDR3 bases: TGTGCCAGCAGCCAAGATCCAAGCGACAGCTACGAGCAGTACTTC.

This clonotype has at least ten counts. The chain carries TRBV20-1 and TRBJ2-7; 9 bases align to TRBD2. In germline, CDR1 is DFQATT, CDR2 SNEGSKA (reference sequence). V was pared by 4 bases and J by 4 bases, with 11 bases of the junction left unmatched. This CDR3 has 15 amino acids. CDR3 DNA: TGCAGTGCTACTTACACGCGGGAGGGCCAATACGAGCAGTACTTC. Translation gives CSATYTREGQYEQYF.

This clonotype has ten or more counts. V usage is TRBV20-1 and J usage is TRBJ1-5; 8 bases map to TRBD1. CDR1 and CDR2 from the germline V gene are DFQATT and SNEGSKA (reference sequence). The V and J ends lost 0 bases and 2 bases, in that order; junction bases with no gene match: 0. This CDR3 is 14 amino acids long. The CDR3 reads CSARETGGNQPQHF. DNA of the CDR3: TGCAGTGCTAGAGAGACAGGGGGCAATCAGCCCCAGCATTTT.

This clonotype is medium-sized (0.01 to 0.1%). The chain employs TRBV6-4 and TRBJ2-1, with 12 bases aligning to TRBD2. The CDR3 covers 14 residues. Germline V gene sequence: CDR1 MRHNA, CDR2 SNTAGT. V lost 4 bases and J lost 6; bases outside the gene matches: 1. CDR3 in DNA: TGTGCCAGCAGTGGGGGACTAGCGGGCAATGAGCAGTTCTTC. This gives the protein CASSGGLAGNEQFF.

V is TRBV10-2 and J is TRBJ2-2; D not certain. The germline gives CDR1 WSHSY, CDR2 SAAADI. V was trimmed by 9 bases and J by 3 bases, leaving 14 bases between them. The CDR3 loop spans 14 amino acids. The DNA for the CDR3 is TGCGCCAGTTCCCTGGAGACTTACACCGGGGAGCTGTTTTTT. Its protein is CASSLETYTGELFF.

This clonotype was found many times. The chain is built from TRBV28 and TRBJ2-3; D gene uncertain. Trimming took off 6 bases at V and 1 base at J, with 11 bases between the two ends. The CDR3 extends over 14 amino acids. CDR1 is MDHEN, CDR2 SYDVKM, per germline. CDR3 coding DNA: TGTGCCAGCAGCAAGAATTCAGGCACAGATACGCAGTATTTT. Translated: CASSKNSGTDTQYF.

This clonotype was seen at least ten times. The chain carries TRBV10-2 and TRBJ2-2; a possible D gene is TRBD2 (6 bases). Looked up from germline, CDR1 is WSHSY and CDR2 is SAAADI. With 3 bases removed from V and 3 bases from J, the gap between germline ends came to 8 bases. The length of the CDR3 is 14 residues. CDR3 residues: CASSEWGDTGELFF. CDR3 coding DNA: TGCGCCAGCAGTGAATGGGGGGACACCGGGGAGCTGTTTTTT.

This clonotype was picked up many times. The CDR3 DNA reads as TGTGCCAGCAGTCTCCCCCCTATAGCGGGAGAGACAGATACGCAGTATTTT. This gives the protein CASSLPPIAGETDTQYF. The chain employs TRBV28 and TRBJ2-3; 9 bases align to TRBD2. This CDR3 comprises 17 residues. From germline, CDR1 is MDHEN and CDR2 SYDVKM. V trimming: 5 bases; J trimming: 3 bases; junction bases outside the gene matches: 12.

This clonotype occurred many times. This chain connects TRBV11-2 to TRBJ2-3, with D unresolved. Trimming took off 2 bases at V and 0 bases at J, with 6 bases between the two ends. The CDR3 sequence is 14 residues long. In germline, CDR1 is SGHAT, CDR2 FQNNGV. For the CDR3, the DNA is TGTGCCAGCAGCTTATTCGCTAGCACAGATACGCAGTATTTT. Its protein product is CASSLFASTDTQYF.

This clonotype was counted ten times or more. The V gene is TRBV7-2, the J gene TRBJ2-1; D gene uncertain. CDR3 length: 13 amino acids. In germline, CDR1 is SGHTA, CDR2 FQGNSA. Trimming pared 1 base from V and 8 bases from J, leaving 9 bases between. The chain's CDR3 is CASSLGFGDEQFF. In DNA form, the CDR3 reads TGTGCCAGCAGCTTAGGATTTGGGGATGAGCAGTTCTTC.

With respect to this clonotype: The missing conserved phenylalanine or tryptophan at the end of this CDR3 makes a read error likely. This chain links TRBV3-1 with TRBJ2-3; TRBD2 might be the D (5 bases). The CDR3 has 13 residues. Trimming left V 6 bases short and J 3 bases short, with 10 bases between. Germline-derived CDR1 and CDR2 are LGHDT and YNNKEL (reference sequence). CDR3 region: CASSPGLTDTQYL. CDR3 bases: TGTGCCAGCAGTCCAGGACTGACAGATACGCAGTATTTG.

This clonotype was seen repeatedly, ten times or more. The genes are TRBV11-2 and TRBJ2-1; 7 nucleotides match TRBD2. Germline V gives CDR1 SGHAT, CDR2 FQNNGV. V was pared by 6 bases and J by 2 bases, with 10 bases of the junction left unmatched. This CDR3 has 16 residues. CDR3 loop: CASRTAAAGAYNEQFF. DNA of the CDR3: TGTGCCAGCAGAACCGCAGCGGCGGGAGCCTACAATGAGCAGTTCTTC.

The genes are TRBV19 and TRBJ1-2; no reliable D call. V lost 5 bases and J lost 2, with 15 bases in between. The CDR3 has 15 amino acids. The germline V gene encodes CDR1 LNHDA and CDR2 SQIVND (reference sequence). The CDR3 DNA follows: TGTGCCAGTAGTTCGTCGAGGCCGGAGAACTATGGCTACACCTTC. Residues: CASSSSRPENYGYTF.